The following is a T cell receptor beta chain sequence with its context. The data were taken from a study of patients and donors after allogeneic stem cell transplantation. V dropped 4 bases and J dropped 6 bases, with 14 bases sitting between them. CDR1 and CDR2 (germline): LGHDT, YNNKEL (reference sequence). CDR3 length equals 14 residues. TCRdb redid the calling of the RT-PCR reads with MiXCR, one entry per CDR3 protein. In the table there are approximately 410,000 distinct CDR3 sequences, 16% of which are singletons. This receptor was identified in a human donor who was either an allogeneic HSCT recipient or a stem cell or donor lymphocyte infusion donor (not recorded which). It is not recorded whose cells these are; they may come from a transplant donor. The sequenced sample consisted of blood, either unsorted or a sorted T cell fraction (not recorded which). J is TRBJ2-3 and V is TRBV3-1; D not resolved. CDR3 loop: CASSPPFGMDTQYF. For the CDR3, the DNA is TGTGCCAGCAGCCCCCCTTTTGGGATGGATACGCAGTATTTT.